Included here is one T cell receptor (beta chain) sequence, with context. The data belong to a study of PD-L1 blockade in urothelial cancer. The CDR3 extends over 16 amino acids. The V end lost 3 bases, the J end lost 2 bases, and 17 bases lay between the germline ends. Per germline, CDR1 MNHEY and CDR2 SVGAGI. Clones were read by immunoSEQ multiplex PCR, and TCRdb kept only the in-frame ones, dropping some. The sample contains about 84,000 clones, 82% of which appear only once. This TCR was recovered from a man between 65 and 85 years old with urothelial cancer. This rearrangement joins TRBV6-5 to TRBJ2-7; a weak D match, TRBD2 (7 bases). Sequenced material: PBMCs, taken around atezolizumab (anti-PD-L1) treatment. The CDR3 DNA reads as TGTGCCAGCAGTTATTGGGGGGGCAGACACACCTACGAGCAGTACTTC. Amino acid sequence: CASSYWGGRHTYEQYF.